Following are 31 T cell receptor beta chains from one sample sequenced in a study of T cell responses to AZD1222 COVID-19 vaccine. Some clones are missing from TCRdb's copy, which holds only in-frame ones; the method was immunoSEQ multiplex PCR. The profile shows around 96,000 clones, roughly 84% of them singletons. The specimen was peripheral blood, collected 28 days after the second AZD1222 dose. Receptors originate from an adult who received the AZD1222 COVID-19 vaccine.

This chain links TRBV24-1 with TRBJ2-1; TRBD2 aligns across 9 bases. CDR1 is KGHDR and CDR2 is SFDVKD in the germline V gene. The CDR3 totals 20 residues. With 5 bases clipped from V and 0 bases from J, the junction kept 16 bases outside the gene matches. In nucleotides, the CDR3 is TGTGCCACCAGTGGATTTACCGTAGCGGGGGAACAAAGCTCCTACAATGAGCAGTTCTTC. It yields the protein CATSGFTVAGEQSSYNEQFF.

This chain uses TRBV18 with TRBJ2-7; 10 nucleotides align to TRBD1. There are 15 residues in the CDR3. The V and J ends lost 6 bases and 1 base, in that order; junction bases with no gene match: 6. In germline, CDR1 is KGHSH, CDR2 LQKENI. For the CDR3, the DNA is TGTGCCAGCTCCCTGGGACAGGGGAATTCCTACGAGCAGTACTTC. This gives the protein CASSLGQGNSYEQYF.

The chain is built from TRBV3-1 (or the pseudogene TRBV3-2) and TRBJ1-5, with a tentative D call TRBD1 (6 bases). V was clipped by 0 bases and J by 5 bases, with 14 bases between them. CDR1 is LGHDT and CDR2 is YNNKEL in the germline V gene (reference sequence). The CDR3 contains 16 residues. The CDR3 loop is CASSQDRAGVHQPQHF. The CDR3 DNA follows: TGTGCCAGCAGCCAAGATCGGGCAGGGGTGCATCAGCCCCAGCATTTT.

The chain uses TRBV6-4 and TRBJ1-4, with TRBD1 matching 10 bases. With 6 bases clipped from V and 6 bases from J, the junction kept 7 bases outside the gene matches. CDR3 length equals 15 residues. Looked up from germline, CDR1 is MRHNA and CDR2 is SNTAGT. The CDR3 is CASSPMGQGYEKLFF. The DNA for the CDR3 is TGTGCCAGCAGCCCCATGGGACAGGGGTATGAAAAACTGTTTTTT.

The gene calls are TRBV5-8 and TRBJ2-5; D is unclear. In germline, CDR1 is SGHTS, CDR2 YDEGEE. CDR3 length equals 10 residues. The V end was cut by 8 bases, the J end by 4 bases, with 6 bases between. The CDR3 spells CARERETQYF. In DNA, the CDR3 is TGTGCCAGGGAACGAGAGACCCAGTACTTC.

The rearrangement links TRBV11-2 to TRBJ2-7, with D perhaps TRBD1 (7 bases). Germline CDR1 reads SGHAT; CDR2 reads FQNNGV. The V end lost 0 bases, the J end lost 3 bases, and 12 bases lay between the germline ends. The CDR3 totals 15 residues. CDR3 sequence (DNA): TGTGCCAGCAGCTTAGAGCGGGGACAGAACTACGAGCAGTACTTC. Protein sequence: CASSLERGQNYEQYF.

This chain links TRBV5-8 with TRBJ2-3, with 7 bases fitting TRBD2. V dropped 0 bases and J dropped 5; count of bases not matched to a gene: 6. This CDR3 is built from 15 residues. CDR1 SGHTS and CDR2 YDEGEE come from the germline V gene. The DNA for the CDR3 is TGTGCCAGCAGCTTGGCGGCGGGAGTGGTAGATACGCAGTATTTT. It yields the protein CASSLAAGVVDTQYF.

The chain joins TRBV18 to TRBJ2-1; D might be TRBD2 (6 bases). Per germline, CDR1 KGHSH and CDR2 LQKENI. The CDR3 extends over 15 amino acids. Deletions cut 6 bases from V and 6 bases from J, with 18 bases between. CDR3 coding DNA: TGTGCCAGCTCCTCTTCGAGGGAGGTACGCAATGAGCAGTTCTTC. Translation gives CASSSSREVRNEQFF.

This clone was seen only once. This rearrangement joins TRBV11-2 to TRBJ1-6; D gene ambiguous. Per germline, CDR1 SGHAT and CDR2 FQNNGV. V was clipped by 1 base and J by 13 bases, with 8 bases between them. This CDR3 contains 12 residues. The CDR3 here is CASSLGSDPLHF. CDR3 coding DNA: TGTGCCAGCAGCTTAGGTTCGGACCCCCTCCACTTT. Complete variable domain (other parts from reference TRBV11-2 and TRBJ1-6): EAGVAQSPRYKIIEKRQSVAFWCNPISGHATLYWYQQILGQGPKLLIQFQNNGVVDDSQLPKDRFSAERLKGVDSTLKIQPAKLEDSAVYLCASSLGSDPLHFGNGTRLTVT.

This clone is a singleton in its sample. DNA for the CDR3: TGTGCCAGCAGTGAAGCAGGGACAGGGTCCAACGAGCAGTACTTC. It encodes CASSEAGTGSNEQYF. V usage is TRBV6-1 and J usage is TRBJ2-7; 9 positions agree with TRBD1. The J segment lost 5 bases and the V segment lost 0 bases, leaving 5 bases of the junction unmatched. Germline-derived CDR1 and CDR2 are MNHNS and SASEGT. The CDR3 runs to 15 residues.

The count of this clone is one. The V and J genes are TRBV5-4 and TRBJ2-2, with D possibly being TRBD2 (6 bases). Between the trimmed V and J ends, which lost 4 bases and 4 bases, there was a span of 17 bases. The germline gives CDR1 SGHNT, CDR2 YYREEE (reference sequence). The CDR3 covers 16 residues. The CDR3: CASSSDGRAGTGELFF. The CDR3 DNA reads TGTGCCAGCAGCAGCGACGGGAGAGCGGGCACCGGGGAGCTGTTTTTT.

This clone has only a few counts. This rearrangement joins TRBV5-8 to TRBJ1-6; 7 bases match TRBD1. Germline V lookup: CDR1 SGHTS, CDR2 YDEGEE. Germline trimming cut 2 bases from V and 8 bases from J; bases unmatched to any gene: 4. This CDR3 has 14 amino acids. CDR3 nucleotides: TGTGCCAGCAGCTTCGGACAGGCGGATTCACCCCTCCACTTT. Encoded protein: CASSFGQADSPLHF.

Worth noting for this clone: Germline is not matched at one junction end, which may reflect a read error. The gene calls are TRBV4-3 and TRBJ2-7, with TRBD1 matching over 7 bases. Germline CDR1 is LGHNA and CDR2 is YSLEER. CDR3 length: 15 residues. CDR3 coding DNA: TGCGCCAGCAGCCCTACAGGGGAAGGACGCTACGGGCAGTACTTC. It yields the protein CASSPTGEGRYGQYF.

The chain joins TRBV7-8 to TRBJ1-5, with TRBD1 as a possible D gene (5 bases). Germline assignment: CDR1 SGHVS and CDR2 FQNEAQ. There are 14 residues in the CDR3. V lost 5 bases and J 7 bases, leaving 15 bases between the germline ends. The CDR3 spells CASSLSGEGQPQHF. The CDR3 DNA is TGTGCCAGCAGCCTATCGGGGGAGGGACAGCCCCAGCATTTT.

The V and J genes are TRBV10-3 and TRBJ2-1, with 13 bases fitting TRBD2. After removal of 3 bases from V and 8 bases from J, the junction contained 4 bases not matched to a gene. The CDR3 length is 15 residues. CDR1 is ENHRY and CDR2 is SYGVKD in the germline V gene. CDR3 sequence: CAISELAGGIDEQFF. CDR3 coding DNA: TGTGCCATCAGTGAACTAGCGGGAGGGATTGATGAGCAGTTCTTC.

This rearrangement joins TRBV6-5 to TRBJ2-7; 9 bases map to TRBD1. Looked up from germline, CDR1 is MNHEY and CDR2 is SVGAGI. J lost 6 bases, V lost 5 bases, and 8 bases had no gene match. The CDR3 runs 14 residues. DNA for the CDR3: TGTGCCAGCAGTCCCTCCGGGACAGGGCTCGAGCAGTACTTC. Encoded protein: CASSPSGTGLEQYF.

V usage is TRBV7-9 and J usage is TRBJ2-4; 7 positions match TRBD1. V lost 2 bases, J lost 5 bases, and 9 bases stayed unmatched. This CDR3 is built from 16 residues. Germline lookup yields CDR1 SEHNR and CDR2 FQNEAQ (reference sequence). The CDR3 region is CASSLPDREWENIQYF. The CDR3 DNA reads as TGTGCCAGCAGCTTACCTGACAGGGAATGGGAAAACATTCAGTACTTC. The full variable domain, completed using reference TRBV7-9 and TRBJ2-4, is DTGVSQNPRHKITKRGQNVTFRCDPISEHNRLYWYRQTLGQGPEFLTYFQNEAQLEKSRLLSDRFSAERPKGSFSTLEIQRTEQGDSAMYLCASSLPDREWENIQYFGAGTRLSVL.

The chain uses TRBV2 and TRBJ2-5, with D maybe TRBD1 (5 bases). CDR1 is SNHLY, CDR2 FYNNEI, per germline. This CDR3 region has 12 residues. Trimming took off 6 bases at V and 5 bases at J, with 10 bases between the two ends. In DNA form, the CDR3 reads TGTGCCAGCAGAGGGGTTTCCGAGACCCAGTACTTC. Amino acids: CASRGVSETQYF. Full variable domain (remainder filled in from reference TRBV2 and TRBJ2-5): EPEVTQTPSHQVTQMGQEVILRCVPISNHLYFYWYRQILGQKVEFLVSFYNNEISEKSEIFDDQFSVERPDGSNFTLKIRSTKLEDSAMYFCASRGVSETQYFGPGTRLLVL.

V and J are TRBV3-1 (or the pseudogene TRBV3-2) and TRBJ2-5; D is possibly TRBD2 (8 bases). The CDR3 totals 24 residues. V was shortened by 4 bases and J by 2 bases, with 41 bases between the two germline ends. Germline V CDR1 and CDR2: LGHDT, YNNKEL (reference sequence). The CDR3 nucleotides read TGTGCCAGCAGCCTCCCTCTTCCTGGGAAGGGGGCCAAGCGGGAGTCCCGTAAACAAGAGACCCAGTACTTC. Its protein is CASSLPLPGKGAKRESRKQETQYF.

This clone was observed a handful of times. V usage is TRBV19 and J usage is TRBJ2-7, with TRBD2 as a possible D gene (6 bases). The germline V gene has CDR1 LNHDA and CDR2 SQIVND (reference sequence). The CDR3 is 15 amino acids. Trimming removed 1 base from V and 3 bases from J, with 13 bases in between. CDR3 in DNA: TGTGCCAGTAGTATAGTGGTCCGGGGGAGCTACGAGCAGTACTTC. This codes for CASSIVVRGSYEQYF.

This clone was observed a few times. V gene TRBV4-2 combines with J gene TRBJ1-5, with D hard to call. The V and J ends lost 1 base and 3 bases respectively, with 13 bases between them. Germline lookup yields CDR1 LGHNA and CDR2 YNFKEQ. The CDR3 sequence is 16 residues long. The CDR3 region is CASSQVGPGTNQPQHF. The CDR3 DNA reads as TGTGCCAGCAGCCAAGTCGGTCCGGGAACCAATCAGCCCCAGCATTTT.

This clone was found a few times. The chain joins TRBV9 to TRBJ1-2; D gene unclear. The CDR3 has 15 amino acids. V lost 3 bases and J 0 bases, leaving 12 bases between the germline ends. The germline gives CDR1 SGDLS, CDR2 YYNGEE. The CDR3 sequence: CASSGTQVANYGYTF. For the CDR3, the DNA is TGTGCCAGCAGCGGAACCCAGGTAGCTAACTATGGCTACACCTTC.

This clone was seen once. The chain couples TRBV7-2 to TRBJ2-2; TRBD1 matches at 7 bases. CDR1 and CDR2 from the germline V gene are SGHTA and FQGNSA. V shed 5 bases, J shed 7 bases, and the junction held 10 bases outside the gene matches. The CDR3 loop spans 15 amino acids. CDR3 coding DNA: TGTGCCAGCAGCCTTACCGGGACAGTCTTCGGGGAGCTGTTTTTT. This gives the protein CASSLTGTVFGELFF.

The chain carries TRBV28 and TRBJ1-3; the match to TRBD1 covers 9 bases. The CDR3 has 16 residues. Per germline, CDR1 MDHEN and CDR2 SYDVKM. The V and J ends lost 4 bases and 4 bases, in that order; junction bases with no gene match: 8. The DNA of the CDR3 is TGTGCCAGCAGTTCCCCGGGACAGGGTGGGGGAAACACCATATATTTT. Its translation is CASSSPGQGGGNTIYF.

This chain uses TRBV4-1 with TRBJ1-4, with a possible D match to TRBD1 (5 bases). Germline V gene sequence: CDR1 MGHRA, CDR2 YSYEKL. The CDR3 is 15 residues long. With 1 base removed from V and 2 bases from J, the gap between germline ends came to 8 bases. CDR3 loop: CASSQVGGTNEKLFF. CDR3 nucleotide sequence: TGCGCCAGCAGCCAAGTGGGGGGGACTAATGAAAAACTGTTTTTT.

The chain recombines TRBV9 with TRBJ2-1; 7 nucleotides line up with TRBD2. Germline assignment: CDR1 SGDLS and CDR2 YYNGEE. V lost 3 bases to trimming and J lost 8 bases; unmatched junction nucleotides: 11. The CDR3 has 15 residues. The CDR3 region is CASSDGGRAIDEQFF. CDR3 nucleotides: TGTGCCAGCAGCGACGGGGGGAGGGCTATCGATGAGCAGTTCTTC. Full variable domain (missing parts from reference TRBV9 and TRBJ2-1): DSGVTQTPKHLITATGQRVTLRCSPRSGDLSVYWYQQSLDQGLQFLIQYYNGEERAKGNILERFSAQQFPDLHSELNLSSLELGDSALYFCASSDGGRAIDEQFFGPGTRLTVL.

The CDR3 region has the DNA TGCGCCAGCAGCCAAGTGCTTCCCGGGACAGGGTCGGCTAACTATGGCTACACCTTC. Its translation is CASSQVLPGTGSANYGYTF. This chain joins TRBV4-3 and TRBJ1-2; 9 bases match TRBD1. This CDR3 contains 19 residues. The V segment lost 1 base and the J segment 0 bases; nucleotides outside the gene matches: 12. Germline-derived CDR1 and CDR2 are LGHNA and YSLEER.

This chain uses TRBV27 with TRBJ1-2; a weak D match, TRBD1 (6 bases). V was trimmed by 5 bases and J by 1 base, leaving 20 bases between them. Germline-derived CDR1 and CDR2 are MNHEY and SMNVEV (reference sequence). CDR3 length: 17 residues. For the CDR3, the DNA is TGTGCCAGCAGTCGAGGGACATTTACCACCTTTAACTATGGCTACACCTTC. Its translation: CASSRGTFTTFNYGYTF.

This sequence joins TRBV5-4 and TRBJ2-5; tentatively, D is TRBD2 (6 bases). V lost 0 bases and J lost 4, with 19 bases in between. The CDR3 is made up of 17 amino acids. CDR1 and CDR2 (germline): SGHNT, YYREEE (reference sequence). The CDR3 is CASSLGGGWLWGETQYF. The CDR3 coding sequence is TGTGCCAGCAGCTTGGGTGGAGGGTGGCTCTGGGGAGAGACCCAGTACTTC.

The chain combines TRBV11-3 with TRBJ2-2; D perhaps matches TRBD1 (5 bases). V was shortened by 3 bases and J by 9 bases, with 5 bases between the two germline ends. CDR1 SGHNT and CDR2 YENEEA come from the germline V gene. CDR3 length: 11 amino acids. The CDR3 protein is CASSLGRELFF. As DNA, the CDR3 is TGTGCCAGCAGCTTGGGGCGGGAGCTGTTTTTT.

The chain has TRBV7-6 and TRBJ2-1; maybe TRBD2 (6 bases). The CDR3 spans 14 residues. Germline assignment: CDR1 SGHVS and CDR2 FNYEAQ. Trimming stripped 4 bases from V and 6 bases from J, with 13 bases between. The CDR3 region is CASSSALGGNEQFF. DNA for the CDR3: TGTGCCAGCAGCTCGGCGCTGGGGGGCAATGAGCAGTTCTTC. The full variable domain, completed using reference TRBV7-6 and TRBJ2-1, is GAGVSQSPRYKVTKRGQDVALRCDPISGHVSLYWYRQALGQGPEFLTYFNYEAQQDKSGLPNDRFSAERPEGSISTLTIQRTEQRDSAMYRCASSSALGGNEQFFGPGTRLTVL.